This T cell receptor (beta chain) was documented in a study of a mutant IDH1 vaccine in newly diagnosed glioma. Findings of the study overall: With respect to changes in top peripheral T cell clonotypes, pseudoprogression seemed unrelated.

The germline V gene encodes CDR1 SGDLS and CDR2 YYNGEE. V was pared by 1 base and J by 2 bases, with 9 bases between. The CDR3 length is 15 residues. Sequenced by immunoSEQ multiplex PCR; TCRdb stores in-frame clones only, minus some. In the table there are some 54,000 clones, over 75% of which are singletons. This clone was recorded only once. The antigen remains undetermined. The time point denotes: week 11, during vaccination. A 20-mer mutant IDH1 peptide at 300 ug was injected subcutaneously with topical imiquimod. The sequence was obtained from a man aged 50-60 years with glioma. The chain has TRBV9 and TRBJ1-4, with D perhaps TRBD1 (6 bases). The sample was PBMCs, taken from a glioma patient whose treatment included an IDH1 peptide vaccine. CDR3 region: CASSVWGRTNEKLFF. The CDR3 nucleotides read TGTGCCAGCAGCGTATGGGGGCGTACTAATGAAAAACTGTTTTTT.